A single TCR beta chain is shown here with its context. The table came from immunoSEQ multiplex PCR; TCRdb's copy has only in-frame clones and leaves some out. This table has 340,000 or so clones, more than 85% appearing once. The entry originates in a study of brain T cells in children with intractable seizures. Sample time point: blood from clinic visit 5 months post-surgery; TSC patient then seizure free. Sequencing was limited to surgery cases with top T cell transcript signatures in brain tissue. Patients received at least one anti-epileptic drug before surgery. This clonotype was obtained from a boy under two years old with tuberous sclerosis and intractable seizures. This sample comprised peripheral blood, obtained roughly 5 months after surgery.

CDR3 in amino acids: CSAVNRGGGTEAFF. The CDR3 coding sequence is TGCAGCGCCGTGAATCGGGGAGGGGGCACTGAAGCTTTCTTT. The rearrangement uses TRBV29-1 and TRBJ1-1, with a possible D match to TRBD1 (6 bases). The CDR3 length is 14 residues. CDR1 and CDR2 from the germline V gene are SQVTM and ANQGSEA. The germline V and J ends were trimmed by 7 bases and 4 bases, with 19 bases remaining between them.